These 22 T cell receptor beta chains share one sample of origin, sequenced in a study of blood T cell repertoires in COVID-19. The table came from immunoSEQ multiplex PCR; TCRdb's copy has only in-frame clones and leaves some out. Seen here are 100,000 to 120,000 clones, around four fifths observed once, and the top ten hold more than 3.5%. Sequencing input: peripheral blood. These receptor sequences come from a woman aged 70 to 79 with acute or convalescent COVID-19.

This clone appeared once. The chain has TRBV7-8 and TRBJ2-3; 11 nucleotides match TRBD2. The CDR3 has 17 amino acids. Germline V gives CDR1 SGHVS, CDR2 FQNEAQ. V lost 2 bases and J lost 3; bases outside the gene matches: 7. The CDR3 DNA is TGTGCCAGCAGCTTACAGAATCTAGCGGGGGGAACAGATACGCAGTATTTT. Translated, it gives CASSLQNLAGGTDTQYF. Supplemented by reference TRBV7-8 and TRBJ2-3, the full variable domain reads GAGVSQSPRYKVAKRGQDVALRCDPISGHVSLFWYQQALGQGPEFLTYFQNEAQLDKSGLPSDRFFAERPEGSVSTLKIQRTQQEDSAVYLCASSLQNLAGGTDTQYFGPGTRLTVL.

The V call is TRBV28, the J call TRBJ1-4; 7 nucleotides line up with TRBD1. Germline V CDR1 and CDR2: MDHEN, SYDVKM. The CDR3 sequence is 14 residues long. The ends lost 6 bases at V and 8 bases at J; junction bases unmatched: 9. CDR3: CASSLGGRREKLFF. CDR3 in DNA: TGTGCCAGCAGCCTAGGGGGCCGGAGGGAAAAACTGTTTTTT.

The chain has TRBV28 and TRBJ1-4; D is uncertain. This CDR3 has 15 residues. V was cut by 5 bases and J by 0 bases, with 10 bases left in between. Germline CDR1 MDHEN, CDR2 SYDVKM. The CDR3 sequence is CASSLTFATNEKLFF. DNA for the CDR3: TGTGCCAGCAGTCTCACATTTGCAACTAATGAAAAACTGTTTTTT.

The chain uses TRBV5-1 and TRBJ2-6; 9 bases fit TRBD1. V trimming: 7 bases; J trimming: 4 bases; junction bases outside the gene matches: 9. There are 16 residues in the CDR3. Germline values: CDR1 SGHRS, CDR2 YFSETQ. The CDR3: CASYSQGASGANVLTF. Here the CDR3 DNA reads TGCGCCAGCTACTCACAGGGGGCTTCGGGGGCCAACGTCCTGACTTTC.

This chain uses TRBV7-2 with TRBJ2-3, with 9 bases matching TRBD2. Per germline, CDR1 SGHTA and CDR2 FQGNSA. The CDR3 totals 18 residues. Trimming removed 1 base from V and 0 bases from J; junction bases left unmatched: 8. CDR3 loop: CASSLGPSSGTSTDTQYF. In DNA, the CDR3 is TGTGCCAGCAGCTTAGGCCCCTCTAGCGGGACTAGCACAGATACGCAGTATTTT.

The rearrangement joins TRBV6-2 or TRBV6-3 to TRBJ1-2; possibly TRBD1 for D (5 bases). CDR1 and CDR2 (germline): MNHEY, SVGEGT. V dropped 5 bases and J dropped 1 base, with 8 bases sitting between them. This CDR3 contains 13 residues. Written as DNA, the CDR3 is TGTGCCAGCAGTCACGGGGGTAACTATGGCTACACCTTC. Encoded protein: CASSHGGNYGYTF.

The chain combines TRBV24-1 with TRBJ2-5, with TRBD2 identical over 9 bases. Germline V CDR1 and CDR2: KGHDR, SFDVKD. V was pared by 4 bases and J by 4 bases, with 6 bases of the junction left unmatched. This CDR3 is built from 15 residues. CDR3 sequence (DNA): TGTGCCACCAGTGACTCCGGGACTAGCAGAGAGACCCAGTACTTC. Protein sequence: CATSDSGTSRETQYF.

CDR3: CASSPRTGGLPSGANVLTF. Written as DNA, the CDR3 is TGTGCCAGCAGCCCTAGGACAGGGGGCCTCCCCTCTGGGGCCAACGTCCTGACTTTC. This sequence joins TRBV7-9 and TRBJ2-6, with 11 bases matching TRBD1. CDR3 length: 19 amino acids. CDR1 and CDR2 from the germline V gene are SEHNR and FQNEAQ (reference sequence). V lost 5 bases to trimming and J lost 0 bases; unmatched junction nucleotides: 9.

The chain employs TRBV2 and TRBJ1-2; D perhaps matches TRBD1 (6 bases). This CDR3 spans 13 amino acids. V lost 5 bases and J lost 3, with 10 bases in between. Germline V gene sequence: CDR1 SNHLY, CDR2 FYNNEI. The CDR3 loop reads CASSRQEYYGYTF. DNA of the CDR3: TGTGCCAGCAGTAGACAGGAGTACTATGGCTACACCTTC.

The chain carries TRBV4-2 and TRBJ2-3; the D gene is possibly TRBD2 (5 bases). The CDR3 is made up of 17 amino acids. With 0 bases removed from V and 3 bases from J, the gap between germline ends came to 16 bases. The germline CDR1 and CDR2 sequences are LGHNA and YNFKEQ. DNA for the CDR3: TGTGCCAGCAGCCAAGACACCAGCGAGGGCGTGACAGATACGCAGTATTTT. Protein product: CASSQDTSEGVTDTQYF.

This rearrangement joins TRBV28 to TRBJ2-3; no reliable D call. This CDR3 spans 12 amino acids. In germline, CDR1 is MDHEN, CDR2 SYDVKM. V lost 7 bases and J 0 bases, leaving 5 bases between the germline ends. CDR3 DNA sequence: TGTGCCAGCACCCCAAGCACAGATACGCAGTATTTT. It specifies CASTPSTDTQYF.

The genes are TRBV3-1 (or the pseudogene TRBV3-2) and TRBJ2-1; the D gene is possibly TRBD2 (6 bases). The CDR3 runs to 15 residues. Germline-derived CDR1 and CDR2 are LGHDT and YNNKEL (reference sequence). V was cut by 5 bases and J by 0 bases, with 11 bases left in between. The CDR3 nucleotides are TGTGCCAGCAGCTATACTAGCCCCTCCTACAATGAGCAGTTCTTC. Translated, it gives CASSYTSPSYNEQFF.

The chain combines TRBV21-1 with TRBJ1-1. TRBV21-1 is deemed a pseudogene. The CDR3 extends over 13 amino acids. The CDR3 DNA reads TGTGCCAGCAGCAGTAGTGGGAGGACTGAAGCTTTCTTT. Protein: CASSSSGRTEAFF.

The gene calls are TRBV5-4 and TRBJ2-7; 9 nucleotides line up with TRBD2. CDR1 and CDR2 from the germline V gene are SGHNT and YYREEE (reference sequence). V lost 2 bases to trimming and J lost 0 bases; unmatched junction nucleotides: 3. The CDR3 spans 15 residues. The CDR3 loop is CASSLMGLASYEQYF. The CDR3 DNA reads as TGTGCCAGCAGCTTAATGGGACTAGCCTCCTACGAGCAGTACTTC.

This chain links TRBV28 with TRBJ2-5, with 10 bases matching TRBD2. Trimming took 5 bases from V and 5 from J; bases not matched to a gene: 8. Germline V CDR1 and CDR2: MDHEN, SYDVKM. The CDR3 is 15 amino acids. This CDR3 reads CASSPLAGAWETQYF. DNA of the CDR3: TGTGCCAGCAGTCCCCTAGCGGGGGCCTGGGAGACCCAGTACTTC.

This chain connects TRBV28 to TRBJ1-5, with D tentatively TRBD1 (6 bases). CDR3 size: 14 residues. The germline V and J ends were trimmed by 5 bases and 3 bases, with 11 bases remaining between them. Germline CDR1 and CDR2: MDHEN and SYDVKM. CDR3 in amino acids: CASSKGVPNQPQHF. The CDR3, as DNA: TGTGCCAGCAGTAAGGGGGTCCCCAATCAGCCCCAGCATTTT.

This CDR3 is CASSQGSLAAYEQYF. CDR3 bases: TGCGCCAGCAGCCAAGGGAGTCTAGCCGCCTACGAGCAGTACTTC. The gene calls are TRBV5-1 and TRBJ2-7, with D possibly matching TRBD2 (5 bases). There are 15 residues in the CDR3. V was trimmed by 4 bases and J by 2 bases, leaving 16 bases between them. Germline lookup yields CDR1 SGHRS and CDR2 YFSETQ.

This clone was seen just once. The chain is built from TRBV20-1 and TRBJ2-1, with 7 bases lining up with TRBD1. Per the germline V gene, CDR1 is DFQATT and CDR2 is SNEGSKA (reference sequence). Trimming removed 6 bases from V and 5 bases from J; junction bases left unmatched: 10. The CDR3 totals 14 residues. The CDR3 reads CSASPGQKNNEQFF. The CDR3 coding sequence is TGCAGTGCGAGTCCGGGACAGAAAAACAATGAGCAGTTCTTC.

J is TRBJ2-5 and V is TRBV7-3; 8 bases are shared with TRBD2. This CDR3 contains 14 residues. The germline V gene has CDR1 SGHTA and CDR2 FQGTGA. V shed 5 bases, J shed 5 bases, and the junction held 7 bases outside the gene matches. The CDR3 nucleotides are TGTGCCAGCAGCGTCGGGGGGGCCGGGGAGACCCAGTACTTC. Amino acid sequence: CASSVGGAGETQYF. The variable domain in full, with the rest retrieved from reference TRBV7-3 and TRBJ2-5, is GAGVSQTPSNKVTEKGKYVELRCDPISGHTALYWYRQSLGQGPEFLIYFQGTGAADDSGLPNDRFFAVRPEGSVSTLKIQRTERGDSAVYLCASSVGGAGETQYFGPGTRLLVL.

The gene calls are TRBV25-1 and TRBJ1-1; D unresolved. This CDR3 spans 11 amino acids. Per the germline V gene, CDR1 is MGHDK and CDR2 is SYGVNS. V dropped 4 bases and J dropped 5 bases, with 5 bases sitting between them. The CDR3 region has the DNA TGTGCCAGCAGTGTACGGACTGAAGCTTTCTTT. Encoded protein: CASSVRTEAFF.

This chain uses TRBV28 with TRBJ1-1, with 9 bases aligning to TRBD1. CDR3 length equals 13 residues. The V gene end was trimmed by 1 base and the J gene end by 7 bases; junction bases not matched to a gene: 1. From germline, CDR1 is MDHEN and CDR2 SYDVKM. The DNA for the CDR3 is TGTGCCAGCAGTTTATACAGGGGGCGTGAAGCTTTCTTT. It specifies CASSLYRGREAFF.

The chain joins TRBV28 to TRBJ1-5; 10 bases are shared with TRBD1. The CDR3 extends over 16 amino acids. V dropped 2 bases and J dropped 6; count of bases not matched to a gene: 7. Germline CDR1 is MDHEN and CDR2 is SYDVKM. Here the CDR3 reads CASSLAAGQGTQPQHF. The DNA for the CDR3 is TGTGCCAGCAGTTTAGCCGCGGGACAGGGGACTCAGCCCCAGCATTTT.